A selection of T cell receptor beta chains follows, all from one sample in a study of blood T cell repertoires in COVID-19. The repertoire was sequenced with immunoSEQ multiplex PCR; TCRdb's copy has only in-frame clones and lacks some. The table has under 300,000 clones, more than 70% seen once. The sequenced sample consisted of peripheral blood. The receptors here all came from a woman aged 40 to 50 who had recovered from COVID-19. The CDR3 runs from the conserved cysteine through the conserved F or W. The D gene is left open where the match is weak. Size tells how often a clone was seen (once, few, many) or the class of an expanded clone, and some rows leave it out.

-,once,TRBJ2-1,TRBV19,TGTGCCAGTGGTGGCAGGGATAAACCCTACAATGAGCAGTTCTTC,CASGGRDKPYNEQFF
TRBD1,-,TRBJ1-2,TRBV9,TGTGCCAGCAGCGACAGGGGGAACTATGGCTACACCTTC,CASSDRGNYGYTF
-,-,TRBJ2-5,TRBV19,TGTGCCAGTAGTATAGGAGGGCTCCAAGAGACCCAGTACTTC,CASSIGGLQETQYF
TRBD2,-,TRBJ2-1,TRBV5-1,TGCGCCAGCAGCACCCAGACTAGCAGCGATGAGCAGTTCTTC,CASSTQTSSDEQFF
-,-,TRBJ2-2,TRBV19,TGTGCCAGTAGCCTGGGCCCCGGACTGTTTTTT,CASSLGPGLFF
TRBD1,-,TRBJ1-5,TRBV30,TGTGCCTGGAAAGGTCAGGGGGCCGGTCAGCCCCAGCATTTT,CAWKGQGAGQPQHF
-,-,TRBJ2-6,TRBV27,TGTGCCAGCAGTCCGCGGCCCGGGGCCAACGTCCTGACTTTC,CASSPRPGANVLTF
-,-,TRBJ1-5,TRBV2,TGTGCCAGCAGTGAAGCGCTTCCCTACGGAGGGCCCCAGCATTTT,CASSEALPYGGPQHF
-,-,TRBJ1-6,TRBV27,TGTGCCAGCAGTTTAGTTCGGGGGGCGTATGGTGTACCCCTCCACTTT,CASSLVRGAYGVPLHF
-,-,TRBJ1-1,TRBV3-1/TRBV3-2,TGTGCCAGCAGCCAAGCCACAGGGTGGGAAGCTTTCTTT,CASSQATGWEAFF
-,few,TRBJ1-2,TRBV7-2,TGTGCCAGCGGCAGTCACAGGGAAGGCTACACCTTC,CASGSHREGYTF
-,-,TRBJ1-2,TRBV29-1,TGCAGCGTTGAAGAGGCATCGTGGGGCTACACCTTC,CSVEEASWGYTF
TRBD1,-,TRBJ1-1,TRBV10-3,TGTGCCATCAGAGGGACAGGGATGAACACTGAAGCTTTCTTT,CAIRGTGMNTEAFF
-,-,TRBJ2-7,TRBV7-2,TGTGCCAGCAGCTTACCCGGGGTATCAGGCTACGAGCAGTACTTC,CASSLPGVSGYEQYF
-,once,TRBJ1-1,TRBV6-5,TGTGCCAGCAGTCGCCCGGGGTCGGTAAACACTGAAGCTTTCTTT,CASSRPGSVNTEAFF
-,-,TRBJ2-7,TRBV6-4,TGTGCCGGGCCGTCTCCGAGACAGCATCGATACGAGCAGTACTTC,CAGPSPRQHRYEQYF
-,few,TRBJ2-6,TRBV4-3,TGCGCCAGCAGCCAAGATAGTGTCCTCTCTGGGGCCAACGTCCTGACTTTC,CASSQDSVLSGANVLTF
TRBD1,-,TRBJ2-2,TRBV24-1,TGTGCCACCAGTGACCCGGGACAGGGGGGGTCCGGGGAGCTGTTTTTT,CATSDPGQGGSGELFF
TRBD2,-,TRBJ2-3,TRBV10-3,TGTGCCATCAGTCCTAGCGGTACGCAGTATTTT,CAISPSGTQYF
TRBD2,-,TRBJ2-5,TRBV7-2,TGTGCCAGCAGCATTAGCGGGAGGCCCACGGAGACCCAGTACTTC,CASSISGRPTETQYF
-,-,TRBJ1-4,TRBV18,TGTGCCAGCTCCAGAACTAATGAAAAACTGTTTTTT,CASSRTNEKLFF
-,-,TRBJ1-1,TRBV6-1,TGTGCCAGCAGTGAGTCGGGGGGAACTGAAGCTTTCTTT,CASSESGGTEAFF
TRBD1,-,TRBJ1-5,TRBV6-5,TGTGCCAGCAGTTACTCAGGGGCAGGGGGCTATCAGCCCCAGCATTTT,CASSYSGAGGYQPQHF
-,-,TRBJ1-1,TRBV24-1,TGTGCCACCAGGAGTGAGACTGAAGCTTTCTTT,CATRSETEAFF
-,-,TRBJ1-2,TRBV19,TGTGCCAGTAGTATAGTGGGGTCAGGGGATGGCTACACCTTC,CASSIVGSGDGYTF
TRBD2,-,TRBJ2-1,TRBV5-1,TGCGCCAGCAGCTTGGCCCCCGCACTAGCGGGAGGGTACTACAATGAGCAGTTCTTC,CASSLAPALAGGYYNEQFF
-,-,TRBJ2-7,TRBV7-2,TGTGCCAGCAGCTTAGGTGGCAGTGCCTACGAGCAGTACTTC,CASSLGGSAYEQYF
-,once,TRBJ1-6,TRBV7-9,TGTGCCAGCAGCTTAGCACGGACAATCCGGAATTCACCCCTCCACTTT,CASSLARTIRNSPLHF
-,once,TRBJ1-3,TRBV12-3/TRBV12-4,TGTGCCAGCAGTTTGTCCCAAGGAAACACCATATATTTT,CASSLSQGNTIYF
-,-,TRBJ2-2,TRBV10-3,TGTGCCAGCAGGGTGACAGCTACCGGGGAGCTGTTTTTT,CASRVTATGELFF
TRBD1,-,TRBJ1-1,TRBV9,TGTGCCAGCAGCGCACGACAGGGACCGAACACTGAAGCTTTCTTT,CASSARQGPNTEAFF
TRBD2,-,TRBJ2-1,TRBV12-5,TGTGCTAGTGGTTTGGGCCGACTAGCCCATGAGCAGTTCTTC,CASGLGRLAHEQFF
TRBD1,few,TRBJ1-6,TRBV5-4,TGTGCCAGCAGCTCGGGACAGAGCTCCTATAATTCACCCCTCCACTTT,CASSSGQSSYNSPLHF
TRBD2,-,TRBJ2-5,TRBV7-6,TGTGCCAGCAGCCCACGGCGAGCGGGAGGGGGGGAGACCCAGTACTTC,CASSPRRAGGGETQYF
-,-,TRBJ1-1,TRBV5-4,TGTGCCGCCGGGGTCAGGTCTGAAGCTTTCTTT,CAAGVRSEAFF
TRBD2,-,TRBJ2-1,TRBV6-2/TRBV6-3,TGTGCCAGCAGCCCCATCGGGGGAGGGCCCGGGTACAATGAGCAGTTCTTC,CASSPIGGGPGYNEQFF
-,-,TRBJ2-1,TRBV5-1,TGCGCCAGCAGCTTGGACCACCCCAGGGATGAGCAGTTCTTC,CASSLDHPRDEQFF
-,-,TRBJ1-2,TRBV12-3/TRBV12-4,TGTGCCAGCGAGGTGGGGGCTGGCTACACCTTC,CASEVGAGYTF
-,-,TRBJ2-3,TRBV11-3,TGTGCCAGCAGCCCCGGGGCGGGAACGGATACGCAGTATTTT,CASSPGAGTDTQYF
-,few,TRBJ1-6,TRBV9,TGTGCCAGCAGCCCCCGGGCGGGTAATAATTCACCCCTCCACTTT,CASSPRAGNNSPLHF
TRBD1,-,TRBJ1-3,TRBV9,TGTGCCAGCAGCGCACAGGGGGCGCCCGGAAACACCATATATTTT,CASSAQGAPGNTIYF